The 27 T cell receptor beta chains presented below share a single source sample, sequenced in a study of PD-L1 blockade in urothelial cancer. Repertoires were generated with immunoSEQ multiplex PCR, while TCRdb's copy carries only in-frame clones and drops some. The sample yields tens of thousands of clones, about four fifths seen once. Sequenced material: PBMCs, taken around atezolizumab (anti-PD-L1) treatment. These receptors were collected from a man in his 70s with urothelial cancer.

The chain has TRBV7-9 and TRBJ2-3, with 9 positions matching TRBD1. The CDR3 has 18 amino acids. Germline V gene sequence: CDR1 SEHNR, CDR2 FQNEAQ (reference sequence). J was trimmed by 4 bases and V by 3 bases; bases with no gene match: 14. The CDR3, as DNA: TGTGCCAGCAGCTTCCCGGTTCGAGGTACAGGGGGCGCAGATACGCAGTATTTT. Residues: CASSFPVRGTGGADTQYF.

J is TRBJ2-2 and V is TRBV19, with D unresolved. CDR3 length equals 12 residues. CDR1 and CDR2 (germline): LNHDA, SQIVND (reference sequence). The V end was cut by 10 bases, the J end by 0 bases, with 6 bases between. CDR3 bases: TGTGCCACCCGCGCGAACACCGGGGAGCTGTTTTTT. As protein: CATRANTGELFF.

V and J are TRBV7-2 and TRBJ2-3, with TRBD2 matching 9 bases. The CDR3 is 14 amino acids. Germline CDR1 and CDR2: SGHTA and FQGNSA. The V segment lost 2 bases and the J segment 3 bases; nucleotides outside the gene matches: 0. The CDR3 DNA is TGTGCCAGCAGCTTAACTAGCGGGACAGATACGCAGTATTTT. It codes for CASSLTSGTDTQYF.

This chain uses TRBV7-2 with TRBJ2-3; TRBD2 matches at 7 bases. V lost 3 bases and J lost 7; bases outside the gene matches: 13. The CDR3 loop spans 16 amino acids. Germline CDR1 is SGHTA and CDR2 is FQGNSA. The CDR3: CASSFSAGEGVNTQYF. The DNA of the CDR3 is TGTGCCAGCAGCTTTTCCGCGGGAGAGGGCGTCAATACGCAGTATTTT.

V usage is TRBV2 and J usage is TRBJ2-1, with 8 bases fitting TRBD2. The CDR3 covers 17 residues. The germline gives CDR1 SNHLY, CDR2 FYNNEI. V lost 3 bases to trimming and J lost 7 bases; unmatched junction nucleotides: 14. CDR3 DNA sequence: TGTGCCAGCAGTGACCTCCCACTAGCGGCCCACGGGAATGAGCAGTTCTTC. Protein: CASSDLPLAAHGNEQFF.

The gene calls are TRBV2 and TRBJ2-3; 16 bases match TRBD2. From germline, CDR1 is SNHLY and CDR2 FYNNEI. V gave up 10 bases and J gave up 7 bases; unmatched junction bases: 8. The CDR3 runs to 15 residues. CDR3: CATQGLAGGLNTQYF. In DNA form, the CDR3 reads TGTGCCACGCAGGGACTAGCGGGGGGGCTAAATACGCAGTATTTT.

This sequence joins TRBV6-5 and TRBJ2-2; TRBD1 aligns across 8 bases. The germline CDR1 and CDR2 sequences are MNHEY and SVGAGI. Losses at the gene ends were 5 bases for V and 6 bases for J; bases not matched to a gene: 2. CDR3 length equals 13 residues. In nucleotides, the CDR3 is TGTGCCAGCAGTCTACAGGGGGCCGGGGAGCTGTTTTTT. Translating it yields CASSLQGAGELFF.

The genes are TRBV6-1 and TRBJ2-7; 9 nucleotides agree with TRBD2. After removal of 2 bases from V and 0 bases from J, the junction contained 2 bases not matched to a gene. Looked up from germline, CDR1 is MNHNS and CDR2 is SASEGT. CDR3 length: 15 amino acids. The CDR3 is CASSETTSGSYEQYF. CDR3 coding DNA: TGTGCCAGCAGTGAAACGACTAGCGGCTCCTACGAGCAGTACTTC.

The J gene is TRBJ1-1, the V gene TRBV9; D is undetermined. V lost 0 bases and J lost 6, with 9 bases in between. CDR1 SGDLS and CDR2 YYNGEE come from the germline V gene. The CDR3 has 13 residues. This chain's CDR3 is CASSVVEGSEAFF. As DNA, the CDR3 is TGTGCCAGCAGCGTAGTTGAGGGATCTGAAGCTTTCTTT.

The chain recombines TRBV7-8 with TRBJ1-5, with D possibly matching TRBD1 (6 bases). The V end was cut by 4 bases, the J end by 4 bases, with 17 bases between. CDR1 and CDR2 (germline): SGHVS, FQNEAQ. The length of the CDR3 is 16 residues. The CDR3: CASSSRTGSGNQPQHF. CDR3 in DNA: TGTGCCAGCAGCTCCCGAACAGGGTCGGGAAATCAGCCCCAGCATTTT.

The chain is built from TRBV5-1 and TRBJ1-1; D may be TRBD1 (5 bases). CDR3 size: 15 residues. Per germline, CDR1 SGHRS and CDR2 YFSETQ. The V and J ends lost 3 bases and 4 bases respectively, with 16 bases between them. CDR3 protein: CASSSEDLGGTEAFF. CDR3 bases: TGCGCCAGCAGCTCGGAGGACCTGGGGGGCACTGAAGCTTTCTTT.

This clone was counted a few times. The CDR3 protein is CASSSSAGLASSNEQFF. Written as DNA, the CDR3 is TGTGCCAGCAGCTCGTCCGCGGGACTAGCGTCGAGCAATGAGCAGTTCTTC. This chain joins TRBV7-3 and TRBJ2-1; 10 bases agree with TRBD2. The CDR3 loop spans 17 amino acids. Germline V gene lookup returns CDR1 SGHTA and CDR2 FQGTGA. With 4 bases clipped from V and 6 bases from J, the junction kept 12 bases outside the gene matches.

Relative to its sample, this clone is medium-sized. This chain connects TRBV10-3 to TRBJ2-7, with TRBD1 matching 9 bases. The junction had 4 bases not matched to a gene; V was cut back by 5 bases and J by 2 bases. The germline V gene has CDR1 ENHRY and CDR2 SYGVKD. This CDR3 has 14 residues. In DNA form, the CDR3 reads TGTGCCATCAGTTCGGGACAGGGAACCTACGAGCAGTACTTC. Translation gives CAISSGQGTYEQYF.

The table lists this clone with many counts. V is TRBV5-5 and J is TRBJ1-4; TRBD1 might be the D (6 bases). Trimming removed 0 bases from V and 5 bases from J, with 14 bases in between. The CDR3 has 16 residues. Per germline, CDR1 SGHKS and CDR2 YYEKEE (reference sequence). The CDR3 sequence is CASSLDPTGPNEKLFF. As DNA, the CDR3 is TGTGCCAGCAGCTTGGATCCCACAGGGCCAAATGAAAAACTGTTTTTT.

V usage is TRBV21-1 and J usage is TRBJ2-7; the tabulated D call, TRBD1, remains unverified against the DNA. TRBV21-1 is classified as a pseudogene. This CDR3 comprises 15 residues. Here the CDR3 DNA reads TGTGCCAGCAGCTCGCCAACAATTTCCTCCTACGAGCAGTACTTC. It translates to CASSSPTISSYEQYF.

This chain joins TRBV7-9 and TRBJ2-1, with D possibly matching TRBD1 (6 bases). The germline CDR1 and CDR2 sequences are SEHNR and FQNEAQ (reference sequence). This CDR3 is 11 amino acids long. Trimming pared 5 bases from V and 15 bases from J, leaving 14 bases between. The CDR3 protein is CASSPRQVPFF. As DNA, the CDR3 is TGTGCCAGCAGCCCGAGACAGGTTCCGTTCTTC.

This clone was counted a single time. V and J are TRBV9 and TRBJ1-2, with D possibly being TRBD1 (6 bases). Trimming took off 4 bases at V and 2 bases at J, with 9 bases between the two ends. Germline values: CDR1 SGDLS, CDR2 YYNGEE. CDR3 length: 13 amino acids. In DNA form, the CDR3 reads TGTGCCAGCAGCCCGACAGGAAACTATGGCTACACCTTC. Protein sequence: CASSPTGNYGYTF.

This clone was counted between two and nine times. The V call is TRBV11-1, the J call TRBJ2-5; 8 positions match TRBD1. This CDR3 comprises 15 residues. Trimming at V came to 3 bases and at J to 0 bases, leaving 3 bases not matched to a gene. CDR1 SGHAT and CDR2 FQDESV come from the germline V gene (reference sequence). CDR3: CASSFRDRYQETQYF. CDR3 in DNA: TGTGCCAGCAGCTTCCGGGACAGGTACCAAGAGACCCAGTACTTC.

This chain uses TRBV19 with TRBJ1-1; possibly TRBD1 for D (5 bases). Germline V CDR1 and CDR2: LNHDA, SQIVND (reference sequence). The CDR3 totals 16 residues. V was pared by 3 bases and J by 4 bases, with 18 bases between. In nucleotides, the CDR3 is TGTGCCAGTAGTATTTCCCAGGGCCGCTTGGGCACTGAAGCTTTCTTT. It yields the protein CASSISQGRLGTEAFF.

The rearrangement links TRBV7-9 to TRBJ1-1; TRBD1 might be the D (5 bases). Germline lookup yields CDR1 SEHNR and CDR2 FQNEAQ (reference sequence). The CDR3 extends over 13 amino acids. Trimming removed 4 bases from V and 5 bases from J, with 11 bases in between. CDR3 region: CASSYPRATEAFF. In nucleotides, the CDR3 is TGTGCCAGCAGCTATCCCAGGGCAACTGAAGCTTTCTTT. Complete variable domain (other parts from reference TRBV7-9 and TRBJ1-1): DTGVSQNPRHKITKRGQNVTFRCDPISEHNRLYWYRQTLGQGPEFLTYFQNEAQLEKSRLLSDRFSAERPKGSFSTLEIQRTEQGDSAMYLCASSYPRATEAFFGQGTRLTVV.

The chain combines TRBV6-6 with TRBJ2-5; D is unresolved. CDR3 length equals 11 residues. The V end was cut by 7 bases, the J end by 7 bases, with 10 bases between. Germline CDR1 MNHNY, CDR2 SVGAGI (reference sequence). The CDR3 sequence: CASTKDWTQYF. The CDR3 DNA follows: TGTGCCAGCACAAAAGACTGGACCCAGTACTTC.

This chain links TRBV11-2 with TRBJ2-2, with TRBD2 identical over 15 bases. Germline V gene sequence: CDR1 SGHAT, CDR2 FQNNGV. The CDR3 length is 16 residues. The V segment lost 5 bases and the J segment 6 bases; nucleotides outside the gene matches: 4. The CDR3 DNA reads as TGTGCCAGCAGCCATTGGACTAGCGGGAGGGCCGGGGAGCTGTTTTTT. Translated: CASSHWTSGRAGELFF.

The chain is built from TRBV5-1 and TRBJ2-7, with TRBD1 matching over 7 bases. Germline V gene lookup returns CDR1 SGHRS and CDR2 YFSETQ. J lost 5 bases, V lost 5 bases, and 10 bases had no gene match. The CDR3 is 14 amino acids. The CDR3 loop reads CASRPDRVVHEQYF. The DNA for the CDR3 is TGCGCCAGCAGACCTGACAGGGTAGTGCACGAGCAGTACTTC.

This clone was seen a handful of times. This chain connects TRBV29-1 to TRBJ2-2; D perhaps matches TRBD2 (6 bases). CDR1 is SQVTM and CDR2 is ANQGSEA in the germline V gene. The germline V and J ends were trimmed by 0 bases and 0 bases, with 11 bases remaining between them. The CDR3 covers 16 residues. Here the CDR3 reads CSVEDGTSANTGELFF. The CDR3 DNA is TGCAGCGTTGAAGACGGGACTTCCGCGAACACCGGGGAGCTGTTTTTT.

CDR3 bases: TGTGCCAGCAGCGAAAGCGGATACAATGAGCAGTTCTTC. Its translation is CASSESGYNEQFF. V gene TRBV7-9 combines with J gene TRBJ2-1, with D perhaps matching TRBD2 (5 bases). Per the germline V gene, CDR1 is SEHNR and CDR2 is FQNEAQ (reference sequence). V shed 5 bases and J shed 4 bases, with 9 bases lying between them. The CDR3 extends over 13 amino acids.

The chain joins TRBV11-2 to TRBJ1-4, with 10 bases that match TRBD1. Per the germline V gene, CDR1 is SGHAT and CDR2 is FQNNGV. This CDR3 spans 16 amino acids. V lost 5 bases and J lost 2; bases outside the gene matches: 5. In nucleotides, the CDR3 is TGTGCCAGCAGCAGGACAGGGGGGAGGACTAATGAAAAACTGTTTTTT. This encodes CASSRTGGRTNEKLFF.

The chain employs TRBV19 and TRBJ1-2, with D perhaps TRBD1 (5 bases). The CDR3 totals 14 residues. The germline V and J ends were trimmed by 1 base and 6 bases, with 12 bases remaining between them. Germline CDR1 is LNHDA and CDR2 is SQIVND (reference sequence). The CDR3 spells CASSIGNRQHGYTF. In DNA form, the CDR3 reads TGTGCCAGTAGTATAGGGAACAGACAGCATGGCTACACCTTC.